The clone carrying this TCR beta chain was detected ten times or more. Its specificity is unknown. With 4 bases clipped from V and 2 bases from J, the junction kept 3 bases outside the gene matches. The CDR3 is made up of 14 amino acids. This sample stems from a study of T-cell memory formation after mild COVID-19. Study-level information: Clustering of TCRs was largely donor specific. Study conclusions and caveats: CD4+ contracting clones were found mainly in CM and EM, and CD8+ ones in EMRA.

TCRdb reprocessed the 5' RACE reads with MiXCR, giving one entry per CDR3 protein. Of around 310,000 distinct CDR3 sequences listed, around an eighth are singletons. The material sequenced was PBMCs or a T cell subset sorted from them (not recorded which). The receptor comes from a young man who had mild COVID-19 (a few samples of this study predate the infection). Cell type and time point are not known. This chain connects TRBV12-3 or TRBV12-4 to TRBJ1-2; 8 bases align to TRBD1. The CDR3 spells CASSSGQANYGYTF. The CDR3 DNA follows: TGTGCCAGCAGTTCGGGACAGGCAAACTATGGCTACACCTTC.